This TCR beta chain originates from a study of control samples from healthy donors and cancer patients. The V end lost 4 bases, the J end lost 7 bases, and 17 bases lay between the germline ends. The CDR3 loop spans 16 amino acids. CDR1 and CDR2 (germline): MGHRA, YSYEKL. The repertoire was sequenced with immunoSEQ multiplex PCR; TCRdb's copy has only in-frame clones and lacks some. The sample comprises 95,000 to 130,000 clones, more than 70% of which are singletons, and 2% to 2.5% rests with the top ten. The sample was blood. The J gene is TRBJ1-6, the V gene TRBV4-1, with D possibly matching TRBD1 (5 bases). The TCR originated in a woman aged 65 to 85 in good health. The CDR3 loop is CASSPAPGTRNSPLHF. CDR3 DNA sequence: TGCGCCAGCAGCCCCGCCCCCGGGACGAGAAATTCACCCCTCCACTTT.